Following are 10 T cell receptor beta chains from one sample sequenced in a study of T cells expressing NK-cell markers. TCRdb re-called the 5' RACE reads; one entry per CDR3 protein, DNA not given. The sample has 400,000 to 500,000 distinct CDR3 sequences. Input material: blood T cells: a sorted CD56 or NKG2C T cell subset, CD4+ or CD8+ T cells, or bulk PBMC T cells (not recorded which). The receptors here all came from a woman between 18 and 75 years old in good health.

The chain links TRBV20-1 to TRBJ2-3; TCRdb indicates TRBD2, and absent DNA this call remains unverified. This CDR3 has 15 residues. The germline V gene has CDR1 DFQATT and CDR2 SNEGSKA (reference sequence). CDR3 loop: CSVLAGGASTDTQYF.

The chain recombines TRBV12-3 or TRBV12-4 with TRBJ2-3; checking the TCRdb D call of TRBD1 is not possible without DNA. The CDR3 runs to 17 residues. The CDR3: CASSPGTGAGEADTQYF.

This chain connects TRBV6-1 to TRBJ1-5. The CDR3 has 14 amino acids. The germline gives CDR1 MNHNS, CDR2 SASEGT. This chain's CDR3 is CASSREERNQPQHF.

J is TRBJ1-1 and V is TRBV21-1; as DNA is missing, the TRBD1 call by TCRdb cannot be tested. TRBV21-1 is recorded as a pseudogene. The CDR3 is 14 residues long. CDR3 in amino acids: CASSTGTVNTEAFF.

The J gene is TRBJ2-2, the V gene TRBV10-3; the TCRdb D gene call, TRBD1, has no DNA to confirm it. This CDR3 comprises 16 residues. CDR1 is ENHRY and CDR2 is SYGVKD in the germline V gene. The CDR3 sequence: CAISDPGTGRSGELFF.

The V call is TRBV29-1, the J call TRBJ2-4. This CDR3 comprises 11 residues. Germline V lookup: CDR1 SQVTM, CDR2 ANQGSEA. This CDR3 is CSVDRGYIQYF.

This CDR3 reads CASSREGGSGGSYNEQFF. The rearrangement uses TRBV7-8 and TRBJ2-1; absent DNA, TCRdb's TRBD1 call cannot be checked. CDR1 SGHVS and CDR2 FQNEAQ come from the germline V gene. There are 18 residues in the CDR3.

CDR3 sequence reads: CASSPRGRPAFF. The J gene is TRBJ1-1, the V gene TRBV3-1; the TRBD1 assignment by TCRdb is unverifiable without DNA. Germline CDR1 reads LGHDT; CDR2 reads YNNKEL (reference sequence). The CDR3 has 12 residues. Full variable domain (missing parts from reference TRBV3-1 and TRBJ1-1): DTAVSQTPKYLVTQMGNDKSIKCEQNLGHDTMYWYKQDSKKFLKIMFSYNNKELIINETVPNRFSPKSPDKAHLNLHINSLELGDSAVYFCASSPRGRPAFFGQGTRLTVV.

V and J are TRBV7-9 and TRBJ1-3; TCRdb's D gene call, TRBD1, goes unchecked for lack of DNA. The CDR3 covers 15 residues. Germline V gives CDR1 SEHNR, CDR2 FQNEAQ (reference sequence). The CDR3 reads CASRLPDRSLNTIYF.

This sequence joins TRBV11-2 and TRBJ1-1; TCRdb designates TRBD1, a call that cannot be tested without DNA. This CDR3 is 15 amino acids long. Germline V lookup: CDR1 SGHAT, CDR2 FQNNGV. CDR3 amino acids: CASSKEGRMNTEAFF.